One and the same sample provided the 21 T cell receptor beta chains below, sequenced in a study of monozygotic twins with inflammatory bowel disease. TCRdb reanalyzed the 5' RACE reads, giving one entry per CDR3 protein sequence and no DNA. The sample is made up of approximately 150,000 distinct CDR3 sequences, and the top ten hold 2% to 2.5% of it. Sequences were obtained from blood. The receptors originated from a human donor with ulcerative colitis or Crohn's disease, or a healthy co-twin of an affected twin (not recorded which).

The J gene is TRBJ2-3, the V gene TRBV7-3. This CDR3 has 15 amino acids. CDR1 and CDR2 from the germline V gene are SGHTA and FQGTGA. The CDR3 here is CASSFSSLATDTQYF.

The chain joins TRBV4-2 to TRBJ2-7. Germline CDR1 reads LGHNA; CDR2 reads YNFKEQ. The CDR3 sequence is 17 residues long. This chain's CDR3 is CASSQLPRSEIPYEQYF.

The rearrangement uses TRBV19 and TRBJ2-2. The germline CDR1 and CDR2 sequences are LNHDA and SQIVND (reference sequence). The CDR3 runs 16 residues. The CDR3 reads CASSIGVIANTGELFF.

V gene TRBV5-1 combines with J gene TRBJ1-1; absent DNA, TCRdb's TRBD1 call cannot be checked. The CDR3 has 17 amino acids. Germline CDR1 SGHRS, CDR2 YFSETQ. The CDR3: CASSLGHDPREVTEAFF.

This chain uses TRBV12-3 or TRBV12-4 with TRBJ1-1; TCRdb's D gene call, TRBD1, goes unchecked for lack of DNA. The CDR3 sequence is 14 residues long. The CDR3 sequence: CASRPGQGGTEAFF.

The chain uses TRBV29-1 and TRBJ2-2; TCRdb lists TRBD2, though no DNA is available to test this call. CDR1 is SQVTM and CDR2 is ANQGSEA in the germline V gene. The CDR3 is made up of 14 amino acids. CDR3 residues: CSVGSSGEGGELFF.

The chain combines TRBV6-2 or TRBV6-3 with TRBJ1-2. This CDR3 region has 12 residues. Germline V lookup: CDR1 MNHEY, CDR2 SVGEGT. The CDR3 loop is CASSSTGNGYTF.

The V call is TRBV7-2, the J call TRBJ2-4; the TRBD2 assignment by TCRdb is unverifiable without DNA. The CDR3 is 13 amino acids. Germline-derived CDR1 and CDR2 are SGHTA and FQGNSA. The CDR3 sequence: CASSSLPLNIQYF.

The chain combines TRBV11-2 with TRBJ2-1; there is no DNA to check the TCRdb D call of TRBD1. This CDR3 spans 13 amino acids. CDR1 and CDR2 from the germline V gene are SGHAT and FQNNGV. CDR3: CASRQYRGNEQFF. The whole variable domain, remainder taken from reference TRBV11-2 and TRBJ2-1, is EAGVAQSPRYKIIEKRQSVAFWCNPISGHATLYWYQQILGQGPKLLIQFQNNGVVDDSQLPKDRFSAERLKGVDSTLKIQPAKLEDSAVYLCASRQYRGNEQFFGPGTRLTVL.

The chain has TRBV20-1 and TRBJ2-3; TCRdb's D call of TRBD1 is untestable without DNA. CDR3 size: 17 residues. CDR1 is DFQATT, CDR2 SNEGSKA, per germline (reference sequence). The CDR3 sequence is CSAPLRGAPDSTDTQYF.

V usage is TRBV27 and J usage is TRBJ2-4; lacking DNA, the TRBD1 call made by TCRdb goes unchecked. Per germline, CDR1 MNHEY and CDR2 SMNVEV (reference sequence). This CDR3 is 13 amino acids long. The CDR3 sequence is CASSLLGEDIQYF.

CDR3 sequence: CASSQIRVRGSGSPLHF. This chain links TRBV3-1 with TRBJ1-6; TCRdb returns TRBD1, unconfirmable since there is no DNA. The length of the CDR3 is 17 residues. Germline lookup yields CDR1 LGHDT and CDR2 YNNKEL (reference sequence).

The V call is TRBV5-1, the J call TRBJ1-4; checking the TCRdb D call of TRBD1 is not possible without DNA. The V gene's germline CDR1 is SGHRS and CDR2 YFSETQ. The CDR3 has 17 residues. CDR3 residues: CASSPGQGASPNEKLFF.

The gene calls are TRBV30 and TRBJ1-2. CDR1 is GTSNPN, CDR2 SVGIG, per germline (reference sequence). The CDR3 has 13 residues. The CDR3 here is CAWSPEGRVGYTF.

The chain links TRBV7-8 to TRBJ2-1; TCRdb calls TRBD1, which cannot be checked without DNA. In germline, CDR1 is SGHVS, CDR2 FQNEAQ. The CDR3 is made up of 13 amino acids. CDR3 in amino acids: CASSFPVLGEQFF. Drawing the rest from reference TRBV7-8 and TRBJ2-1, the complete variable domain is GAGVSQSPRYKVAKRGQDVALRCDPISGHVSLFWYQQALGQGPEFLTYFQNEAQLDKSGLPSDRFFAERPEGSVSTLKIQRTQQEDSAVYLCASSFPVLGEQFFGPGTRLTVL.

The J gene is TRBJ1-2, the V gene TRBV6-1. The CDR3 covers 16 residues. Germline V CDR1 and CDR2: MNHNS, SASEGT. The CDR3 loop is CASHGRTKGHLYGYTF.

V gene TRBV18 combines with J gene TRBJ2-3; TCRdb selects TRBD1, and the lack of DNA leaves this call unchecked. Germline loops: CDR1 KGHSH, CDR2 LQKENI. The CDR3 is 12 amino acids. Here the CDR3 reads CASSPAPDTQYF.

The chain links TRBV2 to TRBJ1-2; TCRdb calls TRBD1, which cannot be checked without DNA. The CDR3 is made up of 15 amino acids. CDR1 is SNHLY and CDR2 is FYNNEI in the germline V gene. The CDR3 sequence: CASSVMGQTNYGYTF.

This rearrangement joins TRBV7-2 to TRBJ2-7. Germline CDR1 is SGHTA and CDR2 is FQGNSA. The length of the CDR3 is 14 residues. The CDR3 sequence is CASSLIQSSYEQYF.

The rearrangement uses TRBV9 and TRBJ2-7. Germline V gene lookup returns CDR1 SGDLS and CDR2 YYNGEE. The CDR3 is made up of 14 amino acids. The CDR3: CASSVQGVPYEQYF.

This chain joins TRBV5-1 and TRBJ1-1; TCRdb indicates TRBD1, and absent DNA this call remains unverified. CDR1 is SGHRS, CDR2 YFSETQ, per germline. CDR3 size: 16 residues. CDR3 sequence: CASSFSAGTANTEAFF.